The 13 T cell receptor beta chains reported below all come from one sample, sequenced in a study of memory CD4+ T cells and cytomegalovirus serostatus (dated by TCRdb to 2018 to 2020). Single viable CD3+CD4+CD8-CD45RO+ cells were sorted as memory CD4+ T cells on a FACSAria II. Preparation of the library involved the immunoSEQ multiplex PCR assay. This is the immuneACCESS table as TCRdb keeps it, with only in-frame sequences that have V and J called. A part of the clones is gone; compared with another copy, unresolved V genes explain less than half, and the rest is unexplained. The sample contains more than 50,000 clones, roughly 80% of them found a single time. Roughly 0.84% of the sample is taken by the ten largest. The sequenced sample consisted of memory CD4+ T cells from blood. These receptors came from an adult in good health and CMV-seronegative.

J is TRBJ2-5 and V is TRBV5-1, with TRBD2 as a possible D gene (7 bases). V was trimmed by 1 base and J by 3 bases, leaving 13 bases between them. The CDR3 length is 15 residues. Germline V gives CDR1 SGHRS, CDR2 YFSETQ. For the CDR3, the DNA is TGCGCCAGCAGCTTGCTCGGGGGGCGAGAAGAGACCCAGTACTTC. Translation: CASSLLGGREETQYF.

Regarding this clone: Its ends do not fully match the called genes, so a read error is possible. The DNA of the CDR3 is TGTGCCAGCAGCGAAGGGACAGGGTACGGAAAACTGTTTTTT. Residues: CASSEGTGYGKLFF. V usage is TRBV2 and J usage is TRBJ1-4, with 9 positions matching TRBD1. The length of the CDR3 is 14 residues. Germline CDR1 and CDR2: SNHLY and FYNNEI.

The gene calls are TRBV11-2 and TRBJ2-5; maybe TRBD2 (5 bases). Looked up from germline, CDR1 is SGHAT and CDR2 is FQNNGV. The CDR3 loop spans 12 amino acids. The ends were cut back, 3 bases at V and 4 bases at J, with 6 bases in the middle. The CDR3 sequence: CASSFRGETQYF. CDR3 DNA sequence: TGTGCCAGCAGCTTTCGGGGAGAGACCCAGTACTTC. The variable domain in full, completed from reference TRBV11-2 and TRBJ2-5, reads EAGVAQSPRYKIIEKRQSVAFWCNPISGHATLYWYQQILGQGPKLLIQFQNNGVVDDSQLPKDRFSAERLKGVDSTLKIQPAKLEDSAVYLCASSFRGETQYFGPGTRLLVL.

The chain couples TRBV12-5 to TRBJ1-5; D remains unclear. CDR3 size: 15 residues. Trimming removed 0 bases from V and 1 base from J, with 7 bases in between. The germline gives CDR1 LGHNT, CDR2 FRNRAP. Written as DNA, the CDR3 is TGTGCTAGTGGTTTGGTGGGGTTGAGCAATCAGCCCCAGCATTTT. This sequence encodes CASGLVGLSNQPQHF.

The chain recombines TRBV29-1 with TRBJ1-6; D gene uncertain. The germline V and J ends were trimmed by 4 bases and 7 bases, with 8 bases remaining between them. This CDR3 is built from 12 residues. In germline, CDR1 is SQVTM, CDR2 ANQGSEA. For the CDR3, the DNA is TGCAGCGTTGCGGAGCCGAATTCACCCCTCCACTTT. It codes for CSVAEPNSPLHF.

This clone showed up just a few times. The V gene is TRBV27, the J gene TRBJ1-2; D remains ambiguous. CDR1 is MNHEY, CDR2 SMNVEV, per germline (reference sequence). This CDR3 has 14 residues. The germline V and J ends were trimmed by 5 bases and 2 bases, with 12 bases remaining between them. In nucleotides, the CDR3 is TGTGCCAGCAGTCCATACAGAGTCAACTATGGCTACACCTTC. Amino acids: CASSPYRVNYGYTF.

The chain is built from TRBV9 and TRBJ1-2; D perhaps matches TRBD1 (5 bases). V was trimmed by 3 bases and J by 2 bases, leaving 8 bases between them. The CDR3 is 13 amino acids. The germline V gene has CDR1 SGDLS and CDR2 YYNGEE. As DNA, the CDR3 is TGTGCCAGCAGCGAAGGGGTAAACTATGGCTACACCTTC. This codes for CASSEGVNYGYTF.

CDR3 in amino acids: CSVVSRGYEQYF. The CDR3 DNA sequence: TGCAGCGTTGTTAGTCGGGGTTACGAGCAGTACTTC. The chain has TRBV29-1 and TRBJ2-7, with a tentative D call TRBD2 (5 bases). Trimming removed 4 bases from V and 4 bases from J, with 11 bases in between. CDR3 size: 12 residues. Germline V CDR1 and CDR2: SQVTM, ANQGSEA.

The chain couples TRBV6-5 to TRBJ2-1, with 10 nucleotides matching TRBD1. CDR1 is MNHEY, CDR2 SVGAGI, per germline. Trimming took 2 bases from V and 7 from J; bases not matched to a gene: 8. This CDR3 has 16 residues. The CDR3 loop is CASSYPRTGGVNEQFF. DNA of the CDR3: TGTGCCAGCAGTTACCCAAGGACAGGGGGAGTGAATGAGCAGTTCTTC.

The chain employs TRBV10-3 and TRBJ2-2, with 11 bases lining up with TRBD2. This CDR3 has 19 amino acids. From germline, CDR1 is ENHRY and CDR2 SYGVKD. Trimming cost V 6 bases and J 3 bases; bases outside gene matches: 15. The CDR3 coding sequence is TGTGCCATCAGGGGCTGGGCTAGCGGGGGGCTCGCGGACACCGGGGAGCTGTTTTTT. It codes for CAIRGWASGGLADTGELFF.

This chain connects TRBV7-2 to TRBJ1-3; D is perhaps TRBD1 (5 bases). The CDR3 contains 14 residues. Germline V CDR1 and CDR2: SGHTA, FQGNSA. The V end was cut by 4 bases, the J end by 2 bases, with 9 bases between. In nucleotides, the CDR3 is TGTGCCAGCAGCTCCGGGGCGCCTGGAAACACCATATATTTT. Amino acids: CASSSGAPGNTIYF.

The rearrangement links TRBV9 to TRBJ1-6; D is possibly TRBD1 (5 bases). The germline V gene has CDR1 SGDLS and CDR2 YYNGEE. The CDR3 contains 16 residues. The V end was cut by 0 bases, the J end by 9 bases, with 16 bases between. CDR3 DNA: TGTGCCAGCAGCGTAGCTCAGAGCCTCAGGGCTTCACCCCTCCACTTT. Translating gives CASSVAQSLRASPLHF.

The V gene is TRBV2, the J gene TRBJ2-7, with 9 bases identical to TRBD1. From germline, CDR1 is SNHLY and CDR2 FYNNEI. Trimming at V came to 5 bases and at J to 13 bases, leaving 6 bases not matched to a gene. This CDR3 comprises 11 residues. CDR3 nucleotides: TGTGCCAGCAGTTACCAACAGGGGGCATACTTC. Translation: CASSYQQGAYF.